This TCR beta chain is drawn from a study of T cells after yellow fever vaccination. Background on the study: SMART-Seq v4 Ultra Low Input handled preparation of low-cell-number fractions. Study results and limitations: Within FACS-sorted repertoires, abundant clonotypes contaminating from the bulk population could be present.

Ten or more counts support this clonotype. Its cognate antigen is unknown. The germline V and J ends were trimmed by 5 bases and 4 bases, with 11 bases remaining between them. Germline values: CDR1 SSHAT, CDR2 FNYEAQ (reference sequence). This CDR3 is built from 13 residues. TCRdb redid the calling of the 5' RACE reads with MiXCR, one entry per CDR3 protein. This table holds approximately 160,000 distinct CDR3 sequences, 5.5% to 8% found once. The chain joins TRBV7-7 to TRBJ1-1; D remains ambiguous. The receptor comes from a man between 18 and 29 years old who received the YFV17D yellow fever vaccine. This material consisted of CD4+ T cells sorted from PBMCs, taken on the day of the first yellow fever vaccination. Here the CDR3 reads CASSQTPVTEAFF. DNA of the CDR3: TGTGCCAGCAGCCAAACTCCCGTCACTGAAGCTTTCTTT.